These 5 T cell receptor beta chains came from one sample sequenced in a study of blood T cell repertoires in COVID-19. Produced via immunoSEQ multiplex PCR; TCRdb's table is partial and in-frame only. This sample yields 180,000 or so clones, of which over 75% are seen a single time; around an eighth belongs to the top ten. The sequenced sample consisted of peripheral blood. Receptor source: a man aged 45 to 65 who had recovered from COVID-19.

The CDR3 DNA is TGTGCCAGCAGTCCACAGGGACCATCTACCGGGGAGCTGTTTTTT. Translated, it gives CASSPQGPSTGELFF. V is TRBV6-4 and J is TRBJ2-2; D is perhaps TRBD1 (6 bases). This CDR3 region has 15 residues. Trimming stripped 5 bases from V and 5 bases from J, with 15 bases between. CDR1 and CDR2 from the germline V gene are MRHNA and SNTAGT.

V gene TRBV7-2 combines with J gene TRBJ1-5; maybe TRBD1 (6 bases). CDR3 length: 14 amino acids. CDR1 SGHTA and CDR2 FQGNSA come from the germline V gene. V dropped 5 bases and J dropped 3 bases, with 11 bases sitting between them. The CDR3 sequence is CASSPQGHNQPQHF. The CDR3 bases are TGTGCCAGCAGCCCCCAGGGACACAATCAGCCCCAGCATTTT.

The J gene is TRBJ1-2, the V gene TRBV27, with D unresolved. The V gene's germline CDR1 is MNHEY and CDR2 SMNVEV (reference sequence). The V end was cut by 6 bases, the J end by 4 bases, with 15 bases between. The CDR3 length is 14 residues. DNA for the CDR3: TGTGCCAGCAGCCCACAGTTGGGAGTCTATGGCTACACCTTC. The encoded protein is CASSPQLGVYGYTF.

V gene TRBV9 combines with J gene TRBJ2-3; D remains ambiguous. CDR1 is SGDLS, CDR2 YYNGEE, per germline. The V end lost 0 bases, the J end lost 0 bases, and 11 bases lay between the germline ends. The CDR3 length is 16 residues. CDR3 in amino acids: CASSVVPLISTDTQYF. The CDR3 DNA reads TGTGCCAGCAGCGTAGTCCCACTTATTAGCACAGATACGCAGTATTTT.

V gene TRBV11-3 combines with J gene TRBJ2-7; 9 nucleotides align to TRBD2. CDR1 SGHNT and CDR2 YENEEA come from the germline V gene. J gave up 4 bases and V 5 bases, and 9 bases lay outside the gene matches. The CDR3 runs 15 residues. CDR3 residues: CASSPLAGPGYEQYF. The CDR3 coding sequence is TGTGCCAGCAGCCCTCTAGCGGGGCCTGGGTACGAGCAGTACTTC.